The 28 T cell receptor beta chains below were found in one sample sequenced in a study of cytomegalovirus exposure and HLA in healthy donors. Method: immunoSEQ multiplex PCR; TCRdb's copy keeps in-frame clones and lacks some. This sample has around 300,000 clones; approximately 86% occur once, and the top ten carry 1%. The sequencing input was PBMCs. The receptors here all came from a woman aged 18-35 years in good health and CMV-seronegative.

For the CDR3, the DNA is TGTGCCAGCATTCAAAACGGGGGGGGTAATAATTCACCCCTCCACTTT. It yields the protein CASIQNGGGNNSPLHF. This rearrangement joins TRBV6-6 to TRBJ1-6, with TRBD1 as a possible D gene (5 bases). Trimming cost V 7 bases and J 5 bases, with 18 bases left between them. This CDR3 is built from 16 residues. CDR1 is MNHNY and CDR2 is SVGAGI in the germline V gene (reference sequence).

Details on this clone: A much larger clone differs from this one at a single base, so this may be a read error. The chain uses TRBV6-5 and TRBJ2-3; TRBD2 aligns across 7 bases. CDR3 length equals 14 residues. Germline lookup yields CDR1 MNHEY and CDR2 SVGAGI. CDR3 DNA sequence: TGTGCCGGCAGTGGTCTAGCGGCGTCAGATACGCAGTATTTT. Translating it yields CAGSGLAASDTQYF.

This chain connects TRBV19 to TRBJ2-2; 8 nucleotides align to TRBD1. Trimming took 5 bases from V and 3 from J; bases not matched to a gene: 17. In germline, CDR1 is LNHDA, CDR2 SQIVND (reference sequence). The CDR3 runs to 19 residues. Here the CDR3 DNA reads TGTGCCAGTAGTCCGCTCCTAGACAGGGGCTTAATCTACACCGGGGAGCTGTTTTTT. It specifies CASSPLLDRGLIYTGELFF.

V usage is TRBV4-3 and J usage is TRBJ1-3; D ambiguous. Germline loops: CDR1 LGHNA, CDR2 YSLEER. V lost 0 bases and J 6 bases, leaving 15 bases between the germline ends. The CDR3 has 16 amino acids. DNA of the CDR3: TGCGCCAGCAGCCAAGATTATACGGTGGTTGTAAACACCATATATTTT. It encodes CASSQDYTVVVNTIYF.

The J gene is TRBJ1-2, the V gene TRBV25-1, with a possible D match to TRBD1 (6 bases). This CDR3 contains 13 residues. The V gene lost 6 bases and the J gene lost 5 bases, with 13 bases spanning the gap. CDR1 and CDR2 from the germline V gene are MGHDK and SYGVNS. CDR3: CASSLGRGYGYTF. As DNA, the CDR3 is TGTGCCAGCAGCCTGGGCAGGGGTTATGGCTACACCTTC.

The chain couples TRBV2 to TRBJ1-4; 7 bases are shared with TRBD1. V lost 6 bases and J lost 7; bases outside the gene matches: 8. The CDR3 is 14 residues long. From germline, CDR1 is SNHLY and CDR2 FYNNEI. CDR3: CASSYRGMGEKLFF. The CDR3 region has the DNA TGTGCCAGCAGCTACAGGGGTATGGGTGAAAAACTGTTTTTT.

The CDR3 region is CASSPNFAGVGSGETQYF. CDR3 sequence (DNA): TGTGCCAGCTCACCAAATTTTGCGGGGGTCGGGAGTGGAGAGACCCAGTACTTC. The chain combines TRBV18 with TRBJ2-5; TRBD2 matches at 7 bases. The V gene's germline CDR1 is KGHSH and CDR2 LQKENI. The CDR3 is 18 residues long. V shed 2 bases, J shed 4 bases, and the junction held 16 bases outside the gene matches.

V and J are TRBV10-3 and TRBJ2-7, with a possible D match to TRBD2 (5 bases). The V end lost 6 bases, the J end lost 5 bases, and 17 bases lay between the germline ends. Germline values: CDR1 ENHRY, CDR2 SYGVKD. CDR3 size: 14 residues. CDR3 residues: CAIRRGEGRDEQYF. In DNA, the CDR3 is TGTGCCATCAGACGGGGAGAGGGCCGCGACGAGCAGTACTTC.

The genes are TRBV5-4 and TRBJ1-4; D possibly corresponds to TRBD1 (5 bases). The CDR3 length is 15 residues. Per the germline V gene, CDR1 is SGHNT and CDR2 is YYREEE (reference sequence). The V gene lost 1 base and the J gene lost 8 bases, with 15 bases spanning the gap. The DNA for the CDR3 is TGTGCCAGCAGCTTGTGGCCTCCAAGGGGCGAAAAACTGTTTTTT. It is translated as CASSLWPPRGEKLFF.

The chain uses TRBV6-5 and TRBJ2-1, with D perhaps matching TRBD1 (6 bases). This CDR3 region has 15 residues. Trimming stripped 2 bases from V and 8 bases from J, with 16 bases between. Germline CDR1 and CDR2: MNHEY and SVGAGI. As DNA, the CDR3 is TGTGCCAGCAGTTACCAAGGACAGTTTGAGGATGAGCAGTTCTTC. This gives the protein CASSYQGQFEDEQFF.

The chain is built from TRBV28 and TRBJ2-3; no clear D gene. The ends were cut back, 6 bases at V and 6 bases at J, with 10 bases in the middle. Germline CDR1 MDHEN, CDR2 SYDVKM. There are 12 residues in the CDR3. The CDR3 DNA reads TGTGCCAGCAGCGACACCTCGGATACGCAGTATTTT. Amino acids: CASSDTSDTQYF.

This sequence joins TRBV7-9 and TRBJ2-7; D perhaps matches TRBD1 (6 bases). Trimming cost V 4 bases and J 4 bases, with 20 bases left between them. Germline V gene data show CDR1 as SEHNR and CDR2 as FQNEAQ (reference sequence). The CDR3 covers 16 residues. CDR3 in DNA: TGTGCCAGCAGCTGGGACCGGGACAAAGCTAGGTACGAGCAGTACTTC. Its protein product is CASSWDRDKARYEQYF.

The chain is built from TRBV2 and TRBJ1-5, with TRBD1 matching 10 bases. Germline assignment: CDR1 SNHLY and CDR2 FYNNEI. J lost 0 bases, V lost 4 bases, and 3 bases had no gene match. The length of the CDR3 is 16 residues. Here the CDR3 reads CASSGGTGDSNQPQHF. The CDR3 DNA reads TGTGCCAGCAGTGGAGGGACAGGGGATAGCAATCAGCCCCAGCATTTT. Looking up the rest from reference TRBV2 and TRBJ1-5 gives the full variable domain: EPEVTQTPSHQVTQMGQEVILRCVPISNHLYFYWYRQILGQKVEFLVSFYNNEISEKSEIFDDQFSVERPDGSNFTLKIRSTKLEDSAMYFCASSGGTGDSNQPQHFGDGTRLSIL.

The genes are TRBV27 and TRBJ2-1, with a weak D call TRBD2 (6 bases). Germline V gene data show CDR1 as MNHEY and CDR2 as SMNVEV (reference sequence). V was shortened by 7 bases and J by 0 bases, with 13 bases between the two germline ends. The CDR3 is made up of 15 amino acids. CDR3 loop: CASKSRGSSYNEQFF. CDR3 DNA: TGTGCCAGCAAATCCCGGGGGAGCTCCTACAATGAGCAGTTCTTC.

The CDR3 is CASSLLSGRRGEQYF. CDR3 bases: TGTGCCAGCAGTCTATTAAGCGGGAGGCGGGGCGAGCAGTACTTC. The chain combines TRBV28 with TRBJ2-7, with TRBD2 identical over 9 bases. The CDR3 contains 15 residues. The germline V gene has CDR1 MDHEN and CDR2 SYDVKM. The ends lost 5 bases at V and 6 bases at J; junction bases unmatched: 11.

V is TRBV6-5 and J is TRBJ1-1; TRBD1 matches 9 bases. The trim removed 2 bases at V and 0 bases at J, leaving 4 bases unmatched. There are 16 residues in the CDR3. Per germline, CDR1 MNHEY and CDR2 SVGAGI. CDR3 in DNA: TGTGCCAGCAGTTACATCGGACAGGGGATGAACACTGAAGCTTTCTTT. Translation: CASSYIGQGMNTEAFF.

The V gene is TRBV5-6, the J gene TRBJ1-1, with 7 bases lining up with TRBD1. This CDR3 has 14 residues. The V gene end was trimmed by 0 bases and the J gene end by 5 bases; junction bases not matched to a gene: 4. Germline CDR1 and CDR2: SGHDT and YYEEEE. CDR3 in amino acids: CASSLAPGGTEAFF. In DNA form, the CDR3 reads TGTGCCAGCAGCTTGGCCCCAGGGGGGACTGAAGCTTTCTTT.

This clone was seen only once. V usage is TRBV15 and J usage is TRBJ2-3; D perhaps matches TRBD1 (5 bases). CDR1 and CDR2 (germline): LNHNV, YYDKDF (reference sequence). This CDR3 is 15 amino acids long. V shed 3 bases and J shed 0 bases, with 10 bases lying between them. CDR3 protein: CATSRSKGSTDTQYF. Here the CDR3 DNA reads TGTGCCACCAGCAGGTCGAAGGGGAGCACAGATACGCAGTATTTT.

The chain links TRBV5-1 to TRBJ1-4; possibly TRBD1 for D (6 bases). The CDR3 covers 17 residues. Germline CDR1 SGHRS, CDR2 YFSETQ. Trimming took 3 bases from V and 3 from J, leaving 18 bases between them. The CDR3 DNA reads TGCGCCAGCAGCTCTCCTGGGGGCAGGGGTCCTAATGAAAAACTGTTTTTT. Residues: CASSSPGGRGPNEKLFF.

V usage is TRBV5-4 and J usage is TRBJ1-1, with D possibly TRBD1 on 5 matching bases. V lost 5 bases, J lost 6 bases, and 20 bases lay in between. The CDR3 totals 15 residues. CDR1 and CDR2 from the germline V gene are SGHNT and YYREEE (reference sequence). DNA for the CDR3: TGTGCCAGCAGTAGGATGGGGGGTTTGGGGCCTGAAGCTTTCTTT. Translating it yields CASSRMGGLGPEAFF.

Details on this clone: Additional DNA sequences in this sample encode the identical CDR3. The genes are TRBV6-1 and TRBJ1-3; D is perhaps TRBD1 (5 bases). V lost 8 bases and J 0 bases, leaving 11 bases between the germline ends. There are 14 residues in the CDR3. Germline CDR1 and CDR2: MNHNS and SASEGT. The CDR3 DNA reads as TGTGCCAGCCGGACGGGGGACTCTGGAAACACCATATATTTT. Encoded protein: CASRTGDSGNTIYF.

The chain is built from TRBV6-5 and TRBJ2-7; D gene ambiguous. V dropped 0 bases and J dropped 0 bases, with 9 bases sitting between them. Germline CDR1 is MNHEY and CDR2 is SVGAGI. CDR3 size: 15 residues. Here the CDR3 reads CASSYSRHSSYEQYF. The DNA of the CDR3 is TGTGCCAGCAGTTACTCTCGACACAGCTCCTACGAGCAGTACTTC.

V is TRBV11-2 and J is TRBJ1-1, with D tentatively TRBD1 (5 bases). Germline assignment: CDR1 SGHAT and CDR2 FQNNGV. With 2 bases removed from V and 4 bases from J, the gap between germline ends came to 11 bases. The CDR3 is made up of 14 amino acids. The CDR3 sequence: CASSLFLGGTEAFF. The CDR3 region has the DNA TGTGCCAGCAGCTTATTTTTGGGGGGCACTGAAGCTTTCTTT.

The genes are TRBV18 and TRBJ2-1; TRBD2 might be the D (6 bases). V lost 2 bases and J lost 6, with 8 bases in between. Germline V gives CDR1 KGHSH, CDR2 LQKENI. CDR3 length equals 13 residues. CDR3 loop: CASSPVLANEQFF. For the CDR3, the DNA is TGTGCCAGCTCACCAGTACTAGCCAATGAGCAGTTCTTC.

The DNA of the CDR3 is TGTGCCGGGTGGGCGGGAAACTCTGGAAACACCATATATTTT. Its translation is CAGWAGNSGNTIYF. This chain connects TRBV30 to TRBJ1-3; D call uncertain. The CDR3 is made up of 14 amino acids. Trimming cost V 8 bases and J 0 bases, with 14 bases left between them. Germline assignment: CDR1 GTSNPN and CDR2 SVGIG (reference sequence).

This clone has at least ten counts. The chain combines TRBV5-1 with TRBJ2-2; a weak D match, TRBD2 (5 bases). CDR1 and CDR2 (germline): SGHRS, YFSETQ. The CDR3 contains 15 residues. Trimming cost V 4 bases and J 8 bases, with 18 bases left between them. CDR3 amino acids: CASSPGSSWIGELFF. The DNA for the CDR3 is TGCGCCAGCAGCCCTGGATCTAGCTGGATTGGGGAGCTGTTTTTT.

CDR3 DNA: TGTGCCAGCTCAGGTCAGGACAACTCTGGAAACACCATATATTTT. Translated, it gives CASSGQDNSGNTIYF. J is TRBJ1-3 and V is TRBV18; D is possibly TRBD1 (5 bases). Germline lookup yields CDR1 KGHSH and CDR2 LQKENI. Trimming shortened V by 5 bases and J by 0 bases, and 11 bases separated the two germline ends. The CDR3 runs 15 residues.

V gene TRBV6-6 combines with J gene TRBJ2-1; D remains unclear. V lost 0 bases and J lost 15, with 9 bases in between. Germline CDR1 is MNHNY and CDR2 is SVGAGI (reference sequence). This CDR3 contains 11 residues. In nucleotides, the CDR3 is TGTGCCAGCAGTTACTCGCAGGCGCTGTTCTTC. It yields the protein CASSYSQALFF.